Below are 10 T cell receptor beta chains sequenced from a single sample in a study of control samples from healthy donors and cancer patients. Method: immunoSEQ multiplex PCR; TCRdb's copy keeps in-frame clones and lacks some. Altogether 150,000 or so clones are present, about 94% being singletons, with the ten largest covering approximately 5.5%. The sample comprised blood. The receptors were sampled from a man aged 40-49 years in good health.

The chain is built from TRBV14 and TRBJ2-5; weak D call: TRBD1 (6 bases). Germline assignment: CDR1 SGHDN and CDR2 FVKESK. Trimming stripped 4 bases from V and 4 bases from J, with 13 bases between. The CDR3 contains 14 residues. The CDR3 loop is CASSRTGSLETQYF. For the CDR3, the DNA is TGTGCCAGCAGCCGCACAGGGTCTCTAGAGACCCAGTACTTC.

The rearrangement joins TRBV6-1 to TRBJ2-3, with a tentative D call TRBD1 (6 bases). V was pared by 0 bases and J by 0 bases, with 7 bases between. This CDR3 region has 15 residues. Germline values: CDR1 MNHNS, CDR2 SASEGT. CDR3 coding DNA: TGTGCCAGCAGTGAAGCGGGGGCGAGCACAGATACGCAGTATTTT. It codes for CASSEAGASTDTQYF.

In this sample, this clone turned up a few times. J is TRBJ1-5 and V is TRBV6-1, with D unresolved. With 1 base removed from V and 0 bases from J, the gap between germline ends came to 10 bases. The CDR3 has 16 residues. CDR1 and CDR2 from the germline V gene are MNHNS and SASEGT. Here the CDR3 DNA reads TGTGCCAGCAGTGAAGTCTCGGTTTATAGCAATCAGCCCCAGCATTTT. This codes for CASSEVSVYSNQPQHF.

The chain employs TRBV18 and TRBJ1-4; 7 bases line up with TRBD1. The CDR3 is 14 amino acids. From germline, CDR1 is KGHSH and CDR2 LQKENI. Trimming removed 2 bases from V and 8 bases from J; junction bases left unmatched: 5. This CDR3 reads CASSPTGVQEKLFF. In nucleotides, the CDR3 is TGTGCCAGCTCACCAACAGGGGTCCAGGAAAAACTGTTTTTT.

This chain joins TRBV5-1 and TRBJ1-1, with D tentatively TRBD1 (6 bases). In germline, CDR1 is SGHRS, CDR2 YFSETQ. The CDR3 contains 14 residues. Trimming shortened V by 7 bases and J by 1 base, and 14 bases separated the two germline ends. The CDR3 sequence is CASFLSRGNTEAFF. Here the CDR3 DNA reads TGCGCCAGCTTCTTATCCAGGGGGAACACTGAAGCTTTCTTT.

The chain couples TRBV11-2 to TRBJ1-4, with unresolved D. Trimming stripped 2 bases from V and 5 bases from J, with 6 bases between. The CDR3 contains 13 residues. Germline V gene lookup returns CDR1 SGHAT and CDR2 FQNNGV. CDR3 DNA sequence: TGTGCCAGCAGCTTACTTCGCAATGAAAAACTGTTTTTT. Residues: CASSLLRNEKLFF.

As DNA, the CDR3 is TGTGCCAGTAGCAGGACAGTGATTAGGAATAGCAATCAGCCCCAGCATTTT. It yields the protein CASSRTVIRNSNQPQHF. This chain joins TRBV19 and TRBJ1-5; perhaps TRBD1 as D (6 bases). The CDR3 is 17 amino acids. Trimming left V 6 bases short and J 0 bases short, with 18 bases between. From germline, CDR1 is LNHDA and CDR2 SQIVND (reference sequence).

J is TRBJ2-3 and V is TRBV28, with D hard to call. V dropped 5 bases and J dropped 2 bases, with 26 bases sitting between them. Germline V gene sequence: CDR1 MDHEN, CDR2 SYDVKM. The CDR3 is 19 amino acids. The CDR3 reads CASSPAPFGPKDPTDTQYF. The CDR3, as DNA: TGTGCCAGCAGTCCTGCCCCCTTCGGGCCTAAAGATCCCACAGATACGCAGTATTTT.

The CDR3 loop is CAWRRPRPNTEAFF. The DNA of the CDR3 is TGTGCCTGGAGGAGACCGAGGCCGAACACTGAAGCTTTCTTT. The chain has TRBV30 and TRBJ1-1; D unclear. The V end was cut by 3 bases, the J end by 1 base, with 12 bases between. The CDR3 spans 14 residues. From germline, CDR1 is GTSNPN and CDR2 SVGIG (reference sequence). Full variable domain (outside the CDR3, taken from reference TRBV30 and TRBJ1-1): SQTIHQWPATLVQPVGSPLSLECTVEGTSNPNLYWYRQAAGRGLQLLFYSVGIGQISSEVPQNLSASRPQDRQFILSSKKLLLSDSGFYLCAWRRPRPNTEAFFGQGTRLTVV.

This clone was observed once. The gene calls are TRBV7-9 and TRBJ1-2; D is possibly TRBD1 (5 bases). Trimming cost V 4 bases and J 3 bases, with 24 bases left between them. Germline values: CDR1 SEHNR, CDR2 FQNEAQ (reference sequence). The CDR3 covers 18 residues. CDR3 sequence (DNA): TGTGCCAGCAGCTCAGGGCGTACCCCGGTGCCATCAGACTATGGCTACACCTTC. Its protein product is CASSSGRTPVPSDYGYTF.